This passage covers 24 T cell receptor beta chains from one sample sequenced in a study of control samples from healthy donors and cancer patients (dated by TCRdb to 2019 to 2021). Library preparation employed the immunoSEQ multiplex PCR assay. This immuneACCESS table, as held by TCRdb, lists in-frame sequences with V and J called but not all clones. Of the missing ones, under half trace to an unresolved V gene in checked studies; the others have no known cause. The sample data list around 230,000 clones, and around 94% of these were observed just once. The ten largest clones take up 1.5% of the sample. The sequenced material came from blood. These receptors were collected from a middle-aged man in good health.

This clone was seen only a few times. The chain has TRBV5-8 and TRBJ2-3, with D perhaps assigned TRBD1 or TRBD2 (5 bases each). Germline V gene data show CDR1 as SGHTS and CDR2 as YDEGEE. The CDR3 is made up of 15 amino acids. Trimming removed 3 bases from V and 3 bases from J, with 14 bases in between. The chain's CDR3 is CASSSGWGKTDTQYF. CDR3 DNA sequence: TGTGCCAGCAGCTCCGGCTGGGGGAAAACAGATACGCAGTATTTT. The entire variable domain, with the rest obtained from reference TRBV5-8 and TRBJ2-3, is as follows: EAGVTQSPTHLIKTRGQQATLRCSPISGHTSVYWYQQALGLGLQFLLWYDEGEERNRGNFPPRFSGRQFPNYSSELNVNALELEDSALYLCASSSGWGKTDTQYFGPGTRLTVL.

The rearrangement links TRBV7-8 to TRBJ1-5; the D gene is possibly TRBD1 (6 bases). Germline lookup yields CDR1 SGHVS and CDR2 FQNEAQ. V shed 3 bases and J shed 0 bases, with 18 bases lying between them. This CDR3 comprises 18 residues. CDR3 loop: CASSLLTGGGPSNQPQHF. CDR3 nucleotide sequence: TGTGCCAGCAGCTTGCTCACGGGGGGGGGCCCTAGCAATCAGCCCCAGCATTTT.

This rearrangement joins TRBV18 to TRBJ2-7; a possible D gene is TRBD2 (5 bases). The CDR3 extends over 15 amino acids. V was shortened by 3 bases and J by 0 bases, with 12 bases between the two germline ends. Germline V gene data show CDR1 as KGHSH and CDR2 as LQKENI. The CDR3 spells CASSPTGRDSYEQYV. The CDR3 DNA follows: TGTGCCAGCTCACCGACTGGACGGGACTCCTACGAGCAGTACGTC.

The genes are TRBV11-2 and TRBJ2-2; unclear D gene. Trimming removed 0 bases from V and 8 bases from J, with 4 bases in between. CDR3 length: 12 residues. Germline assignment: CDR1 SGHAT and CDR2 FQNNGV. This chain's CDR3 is CASSLEFGELFF. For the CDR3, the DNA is TGTGCCAGCAGCTTAGAATTTGGGGAGCTGTTTTTT. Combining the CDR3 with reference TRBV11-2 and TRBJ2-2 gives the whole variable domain EAGVAQSPRYKIIEKRQSVAFWCNPISGHATLYWYQQILGQGPKLLIQFQNNGVVDDSQLPKDRFSAERLKGVDSTLKIQPAKLEDSAVYLCASSLEFGELFFGEGSRLTVL.

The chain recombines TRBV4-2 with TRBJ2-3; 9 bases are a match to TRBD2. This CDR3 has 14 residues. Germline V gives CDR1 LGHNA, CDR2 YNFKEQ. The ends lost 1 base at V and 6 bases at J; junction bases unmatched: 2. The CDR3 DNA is TGTGCCAGCAGCCAAGGCGGGGGGGCCGATACGCAGTATTTT. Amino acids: CASSQGGGADTQYF.

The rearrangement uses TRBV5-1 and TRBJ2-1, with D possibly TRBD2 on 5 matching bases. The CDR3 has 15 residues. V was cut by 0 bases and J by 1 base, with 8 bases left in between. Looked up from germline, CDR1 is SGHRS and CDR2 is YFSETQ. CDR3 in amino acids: CASSLERVSYNEQFF. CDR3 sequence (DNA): TGCGCCAGCAGCTTGGAGAGGGTATCCTACAATGAGCAGTTCTTC.

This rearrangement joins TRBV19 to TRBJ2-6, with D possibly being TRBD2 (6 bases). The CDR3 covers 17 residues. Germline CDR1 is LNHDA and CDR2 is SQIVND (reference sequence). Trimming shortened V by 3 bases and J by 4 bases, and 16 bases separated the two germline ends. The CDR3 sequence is CASSIGRGSGGANVLTF. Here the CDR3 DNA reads TGTGCCAGTAGTATTGGTCGGGGGTCGGGCGGGGCCAACGTCCTGACTTTC.

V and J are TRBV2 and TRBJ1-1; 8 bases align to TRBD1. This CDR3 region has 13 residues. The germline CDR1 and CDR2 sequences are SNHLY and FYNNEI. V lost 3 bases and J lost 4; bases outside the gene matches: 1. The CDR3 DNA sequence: TGTGCCAGCAGTGAGCAGGGGGCCACTGAAGCTTTCTTT. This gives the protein CASSEQGATEAFF.

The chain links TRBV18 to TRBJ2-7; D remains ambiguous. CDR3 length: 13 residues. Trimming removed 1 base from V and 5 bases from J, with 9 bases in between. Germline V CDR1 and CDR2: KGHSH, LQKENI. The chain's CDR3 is CASSPQGAHEQYF. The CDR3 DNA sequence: TGTGCCAGCTCACCACAGGGCGCCCACGAGCAGTACTTC.

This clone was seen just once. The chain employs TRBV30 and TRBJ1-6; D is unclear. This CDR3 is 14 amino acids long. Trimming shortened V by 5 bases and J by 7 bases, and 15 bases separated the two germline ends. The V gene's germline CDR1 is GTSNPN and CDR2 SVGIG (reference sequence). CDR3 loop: CAWRYGRTNSPLHF. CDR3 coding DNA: TGTGCCTGGCGCTACGGACGGACGAATTCACCCCTCCACTTT.

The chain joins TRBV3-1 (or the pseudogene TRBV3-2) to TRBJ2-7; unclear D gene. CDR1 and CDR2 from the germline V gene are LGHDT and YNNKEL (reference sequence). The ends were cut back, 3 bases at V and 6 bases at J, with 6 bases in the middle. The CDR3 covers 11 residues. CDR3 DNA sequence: TGTGCCAGCAGCCAGGCCTCCGAGCAGTACTTC. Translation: CASSQASEQYF.

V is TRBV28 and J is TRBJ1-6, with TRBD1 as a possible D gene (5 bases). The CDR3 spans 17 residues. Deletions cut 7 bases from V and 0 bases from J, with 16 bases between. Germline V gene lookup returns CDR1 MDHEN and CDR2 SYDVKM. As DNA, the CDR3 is TGTGCCAGCATAGGGGCAGCTGTCAGCTCCTATAATTCACCCCTCCACTTT. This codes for CASIGAAVSSYNSPLHF.

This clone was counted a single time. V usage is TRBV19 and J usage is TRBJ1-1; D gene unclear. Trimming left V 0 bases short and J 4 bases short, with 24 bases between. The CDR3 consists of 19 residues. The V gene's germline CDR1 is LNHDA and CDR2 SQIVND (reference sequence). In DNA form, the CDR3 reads TGTGCCAGTAGTATAGATCGAGAGGCGGGAGGTCTCTTTCTCACTGAAGCTTTCTTT. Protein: CASSIDREAGGLFLTEAFF.

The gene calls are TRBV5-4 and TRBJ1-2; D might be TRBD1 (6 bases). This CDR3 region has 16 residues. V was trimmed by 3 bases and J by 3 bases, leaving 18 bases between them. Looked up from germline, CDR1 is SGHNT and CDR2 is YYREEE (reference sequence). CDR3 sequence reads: CASSSPGVLGHYGYTF. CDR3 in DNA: TGTGCCAGCAGCTCGCCAGGGGTCTTGGGTCACTATGGCTACACCTTC.

CDR3 in DNA: TGTGCCAGCAGTTTCTCCACACAGAGATCCTACGAGCAGTACTTC. Translation gives CASSFSTQRSYEQYF. This chain links TRBV6-6 with TRBJ2-7; D gene uncertain. V lost 4 bases and J 1 base, leaving 14 bases between the germline ends. The CDR3 runs to 15 residues. Germline V gene lookup returns CDR1 MNHNY and CDR2 SVGAGI (reference sequence).

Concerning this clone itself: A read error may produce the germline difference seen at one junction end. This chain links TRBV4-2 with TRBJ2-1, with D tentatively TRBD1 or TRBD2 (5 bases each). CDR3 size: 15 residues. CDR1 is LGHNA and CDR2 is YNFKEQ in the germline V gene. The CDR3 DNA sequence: TGTGCCAGCAGGCAAGGGGAGTCGTTGGGGAATGAGCAGTTCTTC. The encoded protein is CASRQGESLGNEQFF.

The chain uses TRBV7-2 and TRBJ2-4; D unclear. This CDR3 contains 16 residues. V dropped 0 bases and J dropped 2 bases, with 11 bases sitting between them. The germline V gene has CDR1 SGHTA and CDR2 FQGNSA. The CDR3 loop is CASSLAGPGTKNIQYF. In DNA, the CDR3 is TGTGCCAGCAGCTTAGCAGGGCCGGGTACCAAAAACATTCAGTACTTC. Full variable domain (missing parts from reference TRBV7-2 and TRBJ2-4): GAGVSQSPSNKVTEKGKDVELRCDPISGHTALYWYRQSLGQGLEFLIYFQGNSAPDKSGLPSDRFSAERTGGSVSTLTIQRTQQEDSAVYLCASSLAGPGTKNIQYFGAGTRLSVL.

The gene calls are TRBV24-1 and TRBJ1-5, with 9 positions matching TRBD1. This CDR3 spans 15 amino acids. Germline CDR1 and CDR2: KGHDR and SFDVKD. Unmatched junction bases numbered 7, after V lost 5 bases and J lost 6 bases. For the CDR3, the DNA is TGTGCCACCAGTGGCGAGACAGGGGGTTTTCAGCCCCAGCATTTT. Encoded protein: CATSGETGGFQPQHF.

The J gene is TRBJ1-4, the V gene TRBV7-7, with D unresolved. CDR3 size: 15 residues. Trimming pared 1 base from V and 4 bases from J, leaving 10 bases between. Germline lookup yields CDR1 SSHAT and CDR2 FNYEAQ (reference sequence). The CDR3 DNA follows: TGTGCCAGCAGCTTAGGTGTTGGAGTTAATGAAAAACTGTTTTTT. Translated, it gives CASSLGVGVNEKLFF.

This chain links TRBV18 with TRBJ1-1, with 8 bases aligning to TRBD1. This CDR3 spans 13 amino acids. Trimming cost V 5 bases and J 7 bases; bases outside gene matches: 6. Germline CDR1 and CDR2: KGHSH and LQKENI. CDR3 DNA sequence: TGTGCCAGCTCAAACCCAACAGGGGGTGAAGCTTTCTTT. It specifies CASSNPTGGEAFF.

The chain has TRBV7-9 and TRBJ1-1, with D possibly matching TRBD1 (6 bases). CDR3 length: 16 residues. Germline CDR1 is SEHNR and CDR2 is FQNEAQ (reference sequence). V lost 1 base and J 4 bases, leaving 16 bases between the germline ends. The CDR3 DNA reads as TGTGCCAGCAGCTTAGGCAGGGACACTGGGAGCACTGAAGCTTTCTTT. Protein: CASSLGRDTGSTEAFF.

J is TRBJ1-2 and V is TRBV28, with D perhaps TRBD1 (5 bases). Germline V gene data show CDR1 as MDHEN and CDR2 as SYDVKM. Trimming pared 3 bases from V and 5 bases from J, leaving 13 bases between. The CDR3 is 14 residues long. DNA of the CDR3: TGTGCCAGCAGTTTCCACGGGACTTCTTATGGCTACACCTTC. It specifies CASSFHGTSYGYTF.

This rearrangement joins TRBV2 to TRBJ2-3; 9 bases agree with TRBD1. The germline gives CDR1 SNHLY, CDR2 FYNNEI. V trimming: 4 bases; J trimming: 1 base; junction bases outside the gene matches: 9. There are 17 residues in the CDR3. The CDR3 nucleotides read TGTGCCAGCAGTGGGACAGGGGCTTCCCCTCGCACAGATACGCAGTATTTT. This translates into CASSGTGASPRTDTQYF.

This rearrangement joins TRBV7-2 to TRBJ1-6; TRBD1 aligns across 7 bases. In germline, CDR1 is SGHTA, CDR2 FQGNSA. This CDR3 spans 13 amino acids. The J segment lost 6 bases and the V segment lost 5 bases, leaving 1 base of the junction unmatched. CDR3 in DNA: TGTGCCAGCAGCCGGGACAGTAATTCACCCCTCCACTTT. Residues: CASSRDSNSPLHF.